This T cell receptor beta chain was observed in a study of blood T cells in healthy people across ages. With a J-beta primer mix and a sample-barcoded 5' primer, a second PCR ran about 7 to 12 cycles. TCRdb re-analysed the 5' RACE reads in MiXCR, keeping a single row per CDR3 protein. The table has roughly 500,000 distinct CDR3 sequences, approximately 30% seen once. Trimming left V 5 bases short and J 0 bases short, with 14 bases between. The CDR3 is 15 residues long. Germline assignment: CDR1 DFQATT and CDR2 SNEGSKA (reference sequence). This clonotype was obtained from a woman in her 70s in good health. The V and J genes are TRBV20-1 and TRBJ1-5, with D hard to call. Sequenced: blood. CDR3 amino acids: CSAVDWTYSNQPQHF. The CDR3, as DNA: TGCAGTGCTGTCGACTGGACTTATAGCAATCAGCCCCAGCATTTT.